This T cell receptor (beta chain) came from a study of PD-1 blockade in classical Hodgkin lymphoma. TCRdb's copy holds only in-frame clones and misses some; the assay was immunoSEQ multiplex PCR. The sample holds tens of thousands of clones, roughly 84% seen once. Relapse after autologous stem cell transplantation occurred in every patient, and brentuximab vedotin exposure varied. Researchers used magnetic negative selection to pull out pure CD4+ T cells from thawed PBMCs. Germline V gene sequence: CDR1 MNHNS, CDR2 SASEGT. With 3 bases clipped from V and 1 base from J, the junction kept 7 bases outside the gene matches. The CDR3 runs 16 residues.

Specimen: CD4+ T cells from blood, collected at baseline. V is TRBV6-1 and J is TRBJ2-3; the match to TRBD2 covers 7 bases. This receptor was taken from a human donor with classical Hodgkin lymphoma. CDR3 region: CASSDGRGAGTDTQYF. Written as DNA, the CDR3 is TGTGCCAGCAGTGATGGGAGGGGCGCGGGCACAGATACGCAGTATTTT.